A selection of T cell receptor beta chains follows, all from one sample in a study of identical twins. TCRdb re-analysed the 5' RACE reads in MiXCR, keeping a single row per CDR3 protein. The table includes 650,000 to 750,000 distinct CDR3 sequences, 20% to 25% detected once. A further study also used this sample, focusing on T cells expressing NK-cell markers.

The sample comprised PBMCs. The receptors stem from a woman between 18 and 29 years old in good health. Both conserved end residues are part of each CDR3. Each record gives: D gene, J gene, V gene, clone size, CDR3 DNA, CDR3 protein. D genes are given only for firm matches. Part of the rows lack a size; the others show once, few, many or a class for expanded clones.

d_call: TRBD2; j_call: TRBJ2-1; v_call: TRBV5-1; clone_size: .; cdr3_nt: TGCGCCAGCAGCCCTGGATGGACTAGCGGGATGGATGAGCAGTTCTTC; cdr3_aa: CASSPGWTSGMDEQFF
d_call: TRBD2; j_call: TRBJ2-7; v_call: TRBV20-1; clone_size: .; cdr3_nt: TGCAGTGCTAGCCGAGCGGGGCCCTACGAGCAGTACTTC; cdr3_aa: CSASRAGPYEQYF
d_call: .; j_call: TRBJ2-3; v_call: TRBV7-2; clone_size: many; cdr3_nt: TGTGCCAGCAGCGCCGGGGACATCAGCAGGGATACGCAGTATTTT; cdr3_aa: CASSAGDISRDTQYF
d_call: TRBD1; j_call: TRBJ1-4; v_call: TRBV5-1; clone_size: .; cdr3_nt: TGCGCCAGCAGTTTACACAGGGGATTTAATGAAAAACTGTTTTTT; cdr3_aa: CASSLHRGFNEKLFF
d_call: .; j_call: TRBJ2-7; v_call: TRBV12-5; clone_size: .; cdr3_nt: TGTGCTAGTGCAACCGGGACTTCCTCCTACGAGCAGTACTTC; cdr3_aa: CASATGTSSYEQYF
d_call: .; j_call: TRBJ2-7; v_call: TRBV5-1; clone_size: .; cdr3_nt: TGCGCCAGCAGCAGATCTCTGGAGGAGCAGTACTTC; cdr3_aa: CASSRSLEEQYF
d_call: .; j_call: TRBJ2-1; v_call: TRBV20-1; clone_size: .; cdr3_nt: TGCAGTGCTAGAGATCCCGGCAGGGGAGGCACCTACAATGAGCAGTTCTTC; cdr3_aa: CSARDPGRGGTYNEQFF
d_call: .; j_call: TRBJ2-1; v_call: TRBV5-6; clone_size: few; cdr3_nt: TGTGCCAGCAGCACTATCTCAGGGATAGGTGAGCAGTTCTTC; cdr3_aa: CASSTISGIGEQFF
d_call: .; j_call: TRBJ2-1; v_call: TRBV30; clone_size: .; cdr3_nt: TGTGCCTGGAGTGGTTCCTACAATGAGCAGTTCTTC; cdr3_aa: CAWSGSYNEQFF
d_call: .; j_call: TRBJ2-6; v_call: TRBV7-2; clone_size: .; cdr3_nt: TGTGCCAGCAGCTTAGTACCTTCTGGGGCCAACGTCCTGACTTTC; cdr3_aa: CASSLVPSGANVLTF
d_call: TRBD1; j_call: TRBJ1-1; v_call: TRBV5-6; clone_size: .; cdr3_nt: TGTGCCAGCAGCCTGGGACAGGGGGGAAAAGCTTTCTTT; cdr3_aa: CASSLGQGGKAFF
d_call: .; j_call: TRBJ2-7; v_call: TRBV20-1; clone_size: .; cdr3_nt: TGCAGTGCTTCCGACAGGAACGAGCAGTACTTC; cdr3_aa: CSASDRNEQYF
d_call: .; j_call: TRBJ2-3; v_call: TRBV30; clone_size: .; cdr3_nt: TGTGCCCTGGGGGAGGATACGCAGTATTTT; cdr3_aa: CALGEDTQYF
d_call: TRBD2; j_call: TRBJ2-1; v_call: TRBV28; clone_size: many; cdr3_nt: TGTGCCAGCAGTGAACTAGCGGCCCGCTCCTACAATGAGCAGTTCTTC; cdr3_aa: CASSELAARSYNEQFF
d_call: TRBD1; j_call: TRBJ1-1; v_call: TRBV20-1; clone_size: few; cdr3_nt: TGCAGTGCTTTACGACAGGGAGGCACTGAAGCTTTCTTT; cdr3_aa: CSALRQGGTEAFF
d_call: .; j_call: TRBJ2-5; v_call: TRBV6-1; clone_size: few; cdr3_nt: TGTGCCAGCACACATAGGCCATTACCAGAGACCCAGTACTTC; cdr3_aa: CASTHRPLPETQYF
d_call: .; j_call: TRBJ1-6; v_call: TRBV20-1; clone_size: .; cdr3_nt: TGCAGTGCTAGAGATCGGCTTTGGCAGGGGAGAAATTCACCCCTCCACTTT; cdr3_aa: CSARDRLWQGRNSPLHF
d_call: TRBD1; j_call: TRBJ2-5; v_call: TRBV12-3/TRBV12-4; clone_size: .; cdr3_nt: TGTGCCAGCAGTTTAACACCGGGACAGCAAGAGACCCAGTACTTC; cdr3_aa: CASSLTPGQQETQYF
d_call: .; j_call: TRBJ2-7; v_call: TRBV5-6; clone_size: few; cdr3_nt: TGTGCCAGTAGGGACATCCTCACTTCCGAGCAGTACTTC; cdr3_aa: CASRDILTSEQYF
d_call: .; j_call: TRBJ2-7; v_call: TRBV7-6; clone_size: few; cdr3_nt: TGTGCCAGCAGCTTAGCGGTTGTGGGGAACGAGCAGTACTTC; cdr3_aa: CASSLAVVGNEQYF
d_call: TRBD1; j_call: TRBJ1-1; v_call: TRBV5-1; clone_size: few; cdr3_nt: TGCGCCAGCAGCTTGGGGACAGGGGTCTCGGTTAGGGGCACTGAAGCTTTCTTT; cdr3_aa: CASSLGTGVSVRGTEAFF
d_call: TRBD2; j_call: TRBJ2-7; v_call: TRBV5-5; clone_size: .; cdr3_nt: TGTGCCAGCAGCTTGTCCGGACTAGGCACCTACGAGCAGTACTTC; cdr3_aa: CASSLSGLGTYEQYF